A selection of T cell receptor beta chains follows, all from one sample in a study of CD8 T cells in ankylosing spondylitis. MiXCR, applied by TCRdb to the 5' RACE reads, yields one record per CDR3 protein. The sample lists about 300,000 distinct CDR3 sequences, around a tenth occurring once. Specimen: blood, either unsorted or a sorted T cell fraction (not recorded which). Receptors originate from a female donor with ankylosing spondylitis or in good health (not recorded which). CDR3s include the opening cysteine and the closing phenylalanine or tryptophan. Each record gives: D gene, J gene, V gene, clone size, CDR3 protein, CDR3 DNA. D genes are given only for firm matches. Part of the rows lack a size; the others show once, few, many or a class for expanded clones.

D: .; J: TRBJ2-4; V: TRBV11-2; size: many; CDR3: CASSPLSLAKNIQYF; DNA: TGTGCCAGCAGCCCCTTGTCCCTAGCCAAAAACATTCAGTACTTC
D: TRBD1; J: TRBJ1-1; V: TRBV7-3; size: few; CDR3: CASKGQFGEAFF; DNA: TGTGCCAGCAAGGGACAGTTCGGGGAAGCTTTCTTT
D: .; J: TRBJ2-7; V: TRBV7-2; size: .; CDR3: CASSLVDGYEQYF; DNA: TGTGCCAGCAGCTTAGTTGACGGCTACGAGCAGTACTTC
D: TRBD2; J: TRBJ2-3; V: TRBV6-2/TRBV6-3; size: few; CDR3: CASSSGLAGDITDTQYF; DNA: TGTGCCAGCAGTTCCGGACTAGCGGGAGATATCACAGATACGCAGTATTTT
D: .; J: TRBJ2-7; V: TRBV12-3/TRBV12-4; size: many; CDR3: CASSLQVGPTYEQYF; DNA: TGTGCCAGCAGTTTACAAGTGGGGCCTACCTACGAGCAGTACTTC
D: .; J: TRBJ2-6; V: TRBV20-1; size: many; CDR3: CSARPGGGRGANVLTF; DNA: TGCAGTGCTAGACCCGGAGGAGGGCGGGGGGCCAACGTCCTGACTTTC
D: .; J: TRBJ1-2; V: TRBV28; size: many; CDR3: CASSRLSGIKIYGYTF; DNA: TGTGCCAGCAGTCGACTATCCGGGATCAAGATATATGGCTACACCTTC
D: .; J: TRBJ1-1; V: TRBV29-1; size: many; CDR3: CSVDRDQGSTEAFF; DNA: TGCAGCGTTGACCGGGACCAGGGTAGCACTGAAGCTTTCTTT
D: .; J: TRBJ1-5; V: TRBV30; size: .; CDR3: CAWSSWENQPQHF; DNA: TGTGCCTGGAGTAGCTGGGAAAATCAGCCCCAGCATTTT
D: TRBD1; J: TRBJ1-4; V: TRBV20-1; size: many; CDR3: CSASKPGQGFF; DNA: TGCAGTGCTTCGAAACCGGGACAGGGTTTTTTT
D: .; J: TRBJ2-2; V: TRBV12-3/TRBV12-4; size: many; CDR3: CASSLGDGELFF; DNA: TGTGCCAGCAGTTTAGGAGACGGGGAGCTGTTTTTT
D: TRBD1; J: TRBJ2-7; V: TRBV5-4; size: few; CDR3: CASSSSTGLRGEQYF; DNA: TGTGCCAGCAGCTCCTCGACAGGGCTAAGGGGCGAGCAGTACTTC
D: .; J: TRBJ1-5; V: TRBV27; size: many; CDR3: CASSPNPMVGSNQPQHF; DNA: TGTGCCAGCAGCCCGAATCCTATGGTGGGGAGCAATCAGCCCCAGCATTTT
D: .; J: TRBJ2-3; V: TRBV5-1; size: many; CDR3: CASSLGWTSTDTQYF; DNA: TGCGCCAGCAGCTTGGGTTGGACTAGCACAGATACGCAGTATTTT
D: .; J: TRBJ2-4; V: TRBV10-3; size: many; CDR3: CAISEWEKKNIQYF; DNA: TGTGCCATCAGTGAGTGGGAAAAGAAAAACATTCAGTACTTC
D: TRBD1; J: TRBJ1-5; V: TRBV13; size: .; CDR3: CASSSTGTGQPQHF; DNA: TGTGCCAGCAGCTCGACAGGGACGGGTCAGCCCCAGCATTTT
D: TRBD1; J: TRBJ2-3; V: TRBV5-1; size: many; CDR3: CASSKDRERTDTQYF; DNA: TGCGCCAGCAGCAAGGACAGGGAACGCACAGATACGCAGTATTTT
D: TRBD2; J: TRBJ2-1; V: TRBV11-2; size: few; CDR3: CASSLQLASSNEQFF; DNA: TGTGCCAGCAGCTTACAACTAGCGTCCTCCAATGAGCAGTTCTTC
D: .; J: TRBJ2-7; V: TRBV11-3; size: few; CDR3: CASSLDSRVQYF; DNA: TGTGCCAGCAGCTTAGATTCGCGTGTACAGTACTTC
D: .; J: TRBJ1-2; V: TRBV27; size: .; CDR3: CASSLDGHYGYTF; DNA: TGTGCCAGCAGTCTGGACGGGCACTATGGCTACACCTTC